The entry below describes one T cell receptor beta chain. Its antigen is not known. The sample is drawn from a study of a mutant IDH1 vaccine in newly diagnosed glioma. Study-level information: Patients under treatment included around 60% males and approximately 38% females and had a mean age of roughly 43 years. Visit V12 happened at week 35; visit V13 happened at week 47. Study-wide findings and caveats: Across multiple MHC alleles, 93.3% of patients had vaccine-induced responses.

The time point is: week 47, end of study. In every dose of vaccine, 300 ug of mutant IDH1 20-mer peptide was given alongside topical imiquimod. Vaccination of patients was performed eight times, in weeks 1, 3, 5, 7, 11, 15, 19 and 23. Sequenced by immunoSEQ multiplex PCR; TCRdb stores in-frame clones only, minus some. The sample has roughly 51,000 clones, approximately 84% seen once. Germline lookup yields CDR1 MGHRA and CDR2 YSYEKL. This CDR3 contains 16 residues. With V trimmed by 0 bases and J by 3 bases, 6 bases remained unmatched. V usage is TRBV4-1 and J usage is TRBJ2-3; 7 nucleotides agree with TRBD1. Sequenced here: PBMCs, sampled from a glioma patient whose treatment included an IDH1 peptide vaccine. The TCR sequence derives from a woman aged 30 to 39 with glioma. Some clones in this sample may be carry-over from other donors' samples. The CDR3 loop is CASSQDVDRPTDTQYF. The CDR3 DNA follows: TGCGCCAGCAGCCAAGATGTGGACAGGCCAACAGATACGCAGTATTTT.